Each of the 32 T cell receptor beta chains below was sequenced from the same sample in a study of T cell repertoires in cytomegalovirus infection. TCRdb recomputed calls from the reads with MiXCR, one row per CDR3 protein. Among around 530,000 distinct CDR3 sequences listed, about 15% were seen once. What was sequenced was CD8+ T cells from PBMCs. These receptors were collected from a human donor in good health (CMV status not recorded). Some clones in this sample may be carry-over from other donors' samples.

In its sample, this clonotype was seen many times. This chain connects TRBV20-1 to TRBJ2-1; possibly TRBD2 for D (6 bases). V gave up 3 bases and J gave up 7 bases, with 10 bases separating them. The CDR3 consists of 12 residues. Germline V gene data show CDR1 as DFQATT and CDR2 as SNEGSKA (reference sequence). The CDR3 sequence is CSASLTRNEQFF. The CDR3 DNA reads as TGCAGTGCTAGTTTGACTAGAAATGAGCAGTTCTTC.

This clonotype showed up many times. The chain is built from TRBV7-2 and TRBJ2-5, with 8 bases identical to TRBD2. CDR1 and CDR2 (germline): SGHTA, FQGNSA. V dropped 0 bases and J dropped 0; count of bases not matched to a gene: 6. CDR3 length equals 17 residues. CDR3 DNA sequence: TGTGCCAGCAGCTTAGCGAGCGGGAGTTTGTACCAAGAGACCCAGTACTTC. Translated: CASSLASGSLYQETQYF.

The chain couples TRBV2 to TRBJ1-1; weak D call: TRBD1 (5 bases). The CDR3 spans 14 residues. V lost 3 bases and J lost 1, with 9 bases in between. CDR1 and CDR2 from the germline V gene are SNHLY and FYNNEI. CDR3 sequence reads: CASSDAGPNTEAFF. The CDR3 DNA reads TGTGCCAGCAGTGACGCAGGGCCGAACACTGAAGCTTTCTTT.

This clonotype has a count of ten or more. The chain combines TRBV27 with TRBJ2-3, with TRBD2 matching 9 bases. The CDR3 has 14 residues. V lost 6 bases and J lost 4; bases outside the gene matches: 5. Germline V CDR1 and CDR2: MNHEY, SMNVEV (reference sequence). Written as DNA, the CDR3 is TGTGCCAGCAGCCAAGCGGGGGGCTCAGATACGCAGTATTTT. Its translation is CASSQAGGSDTQYF.

Many counts were recorded for this clonotype. The CDR3 loop reads CASSSANSGSDTGELFF. The CDR3 DNA follows: TGTGCCAGCAGTTCCGCGAACAGCGGGAGCGACACCGGGGAGCTGTTTTTT. V usage is TRBV28 and J usage is TRBJ2-2, with 8 bases aligning to TRBD2. V was pared by 4 bases and J by 3 bases, with 10 bases of the junction left unmatched. CDR1 and CDR2 (germline): MDHEN, SYDVKM. CDR3 length equals 17 residues.

V is TRBV27 and J is TRBJ2-3; 8 positions agree with TRBD1. Germline V gene data show CDR1 as MNHEY and CDR2 as SMNVEV (reference sequence). The J segment lost 4 bases and the V segment lost 5 bases, leaving 11 bases of the junction unmatched. The CDR3 consists of 16 residues. CDR3: CASSPRTGILADTQYF. The DNA of the CDR3 is TGTGCCAGCAGTCCTCGGACAGGGATATTGGCAGATACGCAGTATTTT.

V usage is TRBV6-5 and J usage is TRBJ2-2; D remains unclear. The CDR3 length is 14 residues. Germline V CDR1 and CDR2: MNHEY, SVGAGI. V was clipped by 4 bases and J by 3 bases, with 9 bases between them. The CDR3 DNA sequence: TGTGCCAGCAGTTTCACAAGGGACACCGGGGAGCTGTTTTTT. Residues: CASSFTRDTGELFF.

The sample holds many counts of this clonotype. V and J are TRBV20-1 and TRBJ2-5; TRBD1 aligns across 9 bases. The CDR3 totals 13 residues. Germline V gene data show CDR1 as DFQATT and CDR2 as SNEGSKA (reference sequence). V gave up 5 bases and J gave up 1 base; unmatched junction bases: 2. The CDR3 loop is CSAGQGLQETQYF. The CDR3 DNA is TGCAGTGCTGGACAGGGGCTCCAAGAGACCCAGTACTTC.

CDR3 coding DNA: TGCGCCAGCAGCGTCCAGCGGGCCCACTACGAGCAGTACTTC. It codes for CASSVQRAHYEQYF. J is TRBJ2-7 and V is TRBV5-1; TRBD2 is a possible D gene (6 bases). Trimming took off 4 bases at V and 3 bases at J, with 14 bases between the two ends. CDR1 and CDR2 (germline): SGHRS, YFSETQ. The CDR3 has 14 amino acids.

The rearrangement uses TRBV3-1 and TRBJ1-2; no clear D. Germline CDR1 LGHDT, CDR2 YNNKEL (reference sequence). V shed 0 bases and J shed 6 bases, with 17 bases lying between them. This CDR3 region has 16 residues. This CDR3 reads CASSQEIGSAPDGYTF. Here the CDR3 DNA reads TGTGCCAGCAGCCAAGAAATAGGGTCAGCTCCAGATGGCTACACCTTC. The whole variable domain, remainder taken from reference TRBV3-1 and TRBJ1-2, is DTAVSQTPKYLVTQMGNDKSIKCEQNLGHDTMYWYKQDSKKFLKIMFSYNNKELIINETVPNRFSPKSPDKAHLNLHINSLELGDSAVYFCASSQEIGSAPDGYTFGSGTRLTVV.

This clonotype appeared a few times. The rearrangement links TRBV4-1 to TRBJ2-5; perhaps TRBD1 as D (6 bases). Germline V gene lookup returns CDR1 MGHRA and CDR2 YSYEKL. This CDR3 spans 15 amino acids. Trimming cost V 3 bases and J 4 bases, with 15 bases left between them. The CDR3 sequence: CASSHPAGAGETQYF. The CDR3 nucleotides read TGCGCCAGCAGCCATCCCGCAGGGGCTGGAGAGACCCAGTACTTC.

In this sample, this clonotype turned up once. An end of the junction does not agree with germline; a read error may underlie this. The genes are TRBV15 and TRBJ2-2, with 7 bases fitting TRBD1. CDR1 and CDR2 (germline): LNHNV, YYDKDF (reference sequence). The CDR3 loop spans 15 amino acids. The CDR3 sequence: CTTPRGTVSSGELFF. CDR3 DNA: TGTACCACCCCCAGAGGGACAGTATCCTCCGGGGAGCTGTTTTTT.

This clonotype was detected only a few times. This chain connects TRBV7-9 to TRBJ2-5, with 8 bases that match TRBD1. Germline values: CDR1 SEHNR, CDR2 FQNEAQ (reference sequence). This CDR3 contains 16 residues. V was pared by 1 base and J by 0 bases, with 4 bases of the junction left unmatched. For the CDR3, the DNA is TGTGCCAGCAGCTTAGTCAGGGGGCTCTACCAAGAGACCCAGTACTTC. Translation: CASSLVRGLYQETQYF.

The chain employs TRBV9 and TRBJ2-1; 11 bases match TRBD2. The CDR3 extends over 14 amino acids. CDR1 and CDR2 from the germline V gene are SGDLS and YYNGEE. After removal of 0 bases from V and 9 bases from J, the junction contained 2 bases not matched to a gene. Written as DNA, the CDR3 is TGTGCCAGCAGCGTAGATCTAGCGGGAGGTGAGCAGTTCTTC. Amino acid sequence: CASSVDLAGGEQFF.

The V gene is TRBV5-1, the J gene TRBJ2-1, with 7 bases that match TRBD2. The germline CDR1 and CDR2 sequences are SGHRS and YFSETQ. V dropped 0 bases and J dropped 7; count of bases not matched to a gene: 7. This CDR3 region has 15 residues. The CDR3 loop is CASSLVQRDGNEQFF. Here the CDR3 DNA reads TGCGCCAGCAGCTTGGTCCAGCGGGACGGAAATGAGCAGTTCTTC.

This clonotype occurred many times. V gene TRBV7-9 combines with J gene TRBJ2-5, with D unresolved. Trimming removed 5 bases from V and 5 bases from J, with 9 bases in between. Germline V gene sequence: CDR1 SEHNR, CDR2 FQNEAQ (reference sequence). The CDR3 is 12 residues long. As DNA, the CDR3 is TGTGCCAGCAGCCAAAAAAAGGAGACCCAGTACTTC. Translating it yields CASSQKKETQYF.

CDR3 nucleotides: TGTGCCAGCACCCGGGGTCTGGGAAACACCATATATTTT. Residues: CASTRGLGNTIYF. This rearrangement joins TRBV12-3 or TRBV12-4 to TRBJ1-3; D uncertain. The V end was cut by 7 bases, the J end by 4 bases, with 11 bases between. This CDR3 has 13 residues.

In its sample, this clonotype was seen many times. This sequence joins TRBV7-7 and TRBJ1-1, with 9 bases matching TRBD1. Germline CDR1 and CDR2: SSHAT and FNYEAQ (reference sequence). CDR3 size: 15 residues. V trimming: 5 bases; J trimming: 2 bases; junction bases outside the gene matches: 6. DNA of the CDR3: TGTGCCAGCAGCATGGACAGGGGAGTCAACACTGAAGCTTTCTTT. It translates to CASSMDRGVNTEAFF. Based on the CDR3 plus reference TRBV7-7 and TRBJ1-1, the full variable domain is GAGVSQSPRYKVTKRGQDVTLRCDPISSHATLYWYQQALGQGPEFLTYFNYEAQPDKSGLPSDRFSAERPEGSISTLTIQRTEQRDSAMYRCASSMDRGVNTEAFFGQGTRLTVV.

The V gene is TRBV11-2, the J gene TRBJ2-2; TRBD1 agrees at 7 bases. Per germline, CDR1 SGHAT and CDR2 FQNNGV. V trimming: 1 base; J trimming: 6 bases; junction bases outside the gene matches: 5. This CDR3 region has 15 residues. The CDR3 DNA reads as TGTGCCAGCAGCTTAGTCAGGGGGTTCTCCGGGGAGCTGTTTTTT. This gives the protein CASSLVRGFSGELFF.

This clonotype was observed many times. The junction does not match germline at one end; this may be a read error. The rearrangement joins TRBV7-7 to TRBJ2-1; 16 bases are a match to TRBD2. The CDR3 runs to 15 residues. In germline, CDR1 is SSHAT, CDR2 FNYEAQ (reference sequence). CDR3 loop: CASSSGTSGRGEQFF. The CDR3 DNA sequence: TGTGCTAGCAGTTCCGGGACTAGCGGGAGGGGTGAGCAGTTCTTC.

To note about this clonotype: A read error may produce the germline difference seen at one junction end. The rearrangement joins TRBV28 to TRBJ1-1; D gene ambiguous. Germline-derived CDR1 and CDR2 are MDHEN and SYDVKM. CDR3 length: 13 residues. CDR3 coding DNA: TGTGCCAGCATCAGGACCGTGAACGCTGAAGCTTTCTTT. Encoded protein: CASIRTVNAEAFF.

There are many counts of this clonotype. The gene calls are TRBV12-5 and TRBJ1-2; D might be TRBD1 (6 bases). The CDR3 runs 13 residues. Trimming pared 0 bases from V and 6 bases from J, leaving 8 bases between. Germline CDR1 and CDR2: LGHNT and FRNRAP. CDR3 loop: CASGLVGGDGYTF. CDR3 DNA sequence: TGTGCTAGTGGTTTGGTCGGGGGCGATGGCTACACCTTC.

As regards this clonotype: This could be a read error, since a much larger clone is one nucleotide away. The V gene is TRBV7-9, the J gene TRBJ2-7; D may be TRBD1 (6 bases). The length of the CDR3 is 14 residues. The V gene's germline CDR1 is SEHNR and CDR2 FQNEAQ (reference sequence). CDR3 coding DNA: TGTGCCAGCAGCTTAGCTTACAGGGACCACGAGCAGAACTTC. Amino acid sequence: CASSLAYRDHEQNF.

Comment on this clonotype: Possible read error: a much larger clone is one base away. The V call is TRBV4-1, the J call TRBJ1-2; D remains unclear. V lost 0 bases and J lost 8, with 22 bases in between. Germline CDR1 and CDR2: MGHRA and YSYEKL. CDR3 length equals 17 residues. The CDR3 is CASSQDHIFAELGGYTF. CDR3 DNA: TGCGCCAGCAGCCAAGATCATATTTTTGCCGAATTAGGGGGCTACACCTTC.

Many counts were recorded for this clonotype. The chain links TRBV7-3 to TRBJ2-3, with TRBD1 matching 12 bases. The CDR3 sequence is 16 residues long. CDR1 is SGHTA, CDR2 FQGTGA, per germline. The V gene end was trimmed by 3 bases and the J gene end by 0 bases; junction bases not matched to a gene: 1. CDR3 DNA: TGTGCCAGCAGCTTGGGACAGGGGGCTAGCACAGATACGCAGTATTTT. This codes for CASSLGQGASTDTQYF.

V and J are TRBV2 and TRBJ1-1; D gene ambiguous. Trimming stripped 8 bases from V and 4 bases from J, with 5 bases between. The germline V gene has CDR1 SNHLY and CDR2 FYNNEI. The CDR3 runs to 10 residues. CDR3 amino acids: CASWVTEAFF. CDR3 nucleotide sequence: TGTGCCAGCTGGGTCACTGAAGCTTTCTTT.

This clonotype was seen more than once but under ten times. This chain connects TRBV20-1 to TRBJ2-3; TRBD1 is a possible D gene (6 bases). Trimming pared 6 bases from V and 0 bases from J, leaving 16 bases between. Germline assignment: CDR1 DFQATT and CDR2 SNEGSKA (reference sequence). The CDR3 length is 15 residues. This chain's CDR3 is CSAMGAGPSTDTQYF. The CDR3 DNA reads TGCAGTGCCATGGGGGCGGGCCCGAGCACAGATACGCAGTATTTT.

This clonotype was counted at least ten times. The chain employs TRBV7-9 and TRBJ2-7; D remains unclear. This CDR3 region has 13 residues. V shed 5 bases and J shed 4 bases, with 12 bases lying between them. CDR1 is SEHNR and CDR2 is FQNEAQ in the germline V gene (reference sequence). The DNA for the CDR3 is TGTGCCAGCAGCCCTGTGGGGTCGTACGAGCAGTACTTC. Protein: CASSPVGSYEQYF.

The V gene is TRBV20-1, the J gene TRBJ2-7; a weak D match, TRBD1 (6 bases). In germline, CDR1 is DFQATT, CDR2 SNEGSKA (reference sequence). The ends were cut back, 3 bases at V and 3 bases at J, with 9 bases in the middle. This CDR3 is built from 12 residues. CDR3 bases: TGCAGTGCTAGTAGACAGGACTACGAGCAGTACTTC. Residues: CSASRQDYEQYF.

This clonotype was seen ten or more times. The chain carries TRBV12-3 or TRBV12-4 and TRBJ1-1; the D is unclear. The ends were cut back, 3 bases at V and 1 base at J, with 9 bases in the middle. The CDR3 totals 14 residues. The CDR3 loop is CASSFGPGNTEAFF. For the CDR3, the DNA is TGTGCCAGCAGTTTCGGGCCTGGGAACACTGAAGCTTTCTTT.

The table lists this clonotype with a count of one. The chain recombines TRBV18 with TRBJ2-5; 9 nucleotides agree with TRBD2. The CDR3 has 16 amino acids. Trimming removed 3 bases from V and 2 bases from J; junction bases left unmatched: 7. CDR1 is KGHSH and CDR2 is LQKENI in the germline V gene. Here the CDR3 reads CASSPSAREGQETQYF. For the CDR3, the DNA is TGTGCCAGCTCACCCTCGGCGCGGGAGGGACAAGAGACCCAGTACTTC. The variable domain in full, completed from reference TRBV18 and TRBJ2-5, reads NAGVMQNPRHLVRRRGQEARLRCSPMKGHSHVYWYRQLPEEGLKFMVYLQKENIIDESGMPKERFSAEFPKEGPSILRIQQVVRGDSAAYFCASSPSAREGQETQYFGPGTRLLVL.

This clonotype was observed many times. The rearrangement links TRBV20-1 to TRBJ1-4, with D uncertain. Germline V gives CDR1 DFQATT, CDR2 SNEGSKA (reference sequence). There are 13 residues in the CDR3. Trimming left V 4 bases short and J 0 bases short, with 6 bases between. Written as DNA, the CDR3 is TGCAGTGCTACAGATGCAACTAATGAAAAACTGTTTTTT. This translates into CSATDATNEKLFF.